This T cell receptor beta chain was recovered during a study of shared T cell receptors in the human thymus. Assay used: immunoSEQ multiplex PCR; TCRdb lists only in-frame clones, some missing. The sample includes about 660,000 clones, 88% of them seen just once. A further study also used this sample, focusing on human thymus T cells. That paper states: Thymic material originated from resections removed in the course of corrective heart surgery. Both thymic and peripheral blood repertoires showed apparently biased V and J usage.

This clonotype originated in a boy in the first two years of life with a congenital heart defect. What was sequenced was thymocytes.

CDR3 bases: TGTGCCAGTAGTATTGGGGCAGATTATAGCAATCAGCCCCAGCATTTT. It is translated as CASSIGADYSNQPQHF. This sequence joins TRBV19 and TRBJ1-5, with a weak D call TRBD1 (5 bases). Germline V gene lookup returns CDR1 LNHDA and CDR2 SQIVND (reference sequence). The CDR3 spans 16 residues. The V gene lost 3 bases and the J gene lost 0 bases, with 12 bases spanning the gap.